These 15 T cell receptor beta chains share one sample of origin, sequenced in a study of blood T cell repertoires in COVID-19. Clones were sequenced by immunoSEQ multiplex PCR, and TCRdb holds only the in-frame ones, with some missing. The data show hundreds of thousands of clones, around 81% seen once. The sequenced sample was peripheral blood. All receptors come from a woman aged 80 or older with COVID-19, enrolled during active disease.

The J gene is TRBJ1-1, the V gene TRBV27; 9 bases agree with TRBD1. Germline CDR1 and CDR2: MNHEY and SMNVEV (reference sequence). The CDR3 extends over 15 amino acids. The ends lost 3 bases at V and 3 bases at J; junction bases unmatched: 5. The chain's CDR3 is CASSFTGTGYTEAFF. The CDR3 DNA follows: TGTGCCAGCAGTTTTACCGGGACAGGGTACACTGAAGCTTTCTTT.

The J gene is TRBJ2-7, the V gene TRBV6-5; 7 bases are shared with TRBD1. This CDR3 has 14 amino acids. V trimming: 10 bases; J trimming: 3 bases; junction bases outside the gene matches: 12. Germline values: CDR1 MNHEY, CDR2 SVGAGI. CDR3 in amino acids: CATRTGPNHYEQYF. For the CDR3, the DNA is TGTGCCACACGGACAGGCCCGAATCACTACGAGCAGTACTTC.

This clone appeared once. This same CDR3 is encoded by further DNA sequences in the sample. The V and J genes are TRBV28 and TRBJ2-5, with 9 nucleotides matching TRBD2. The CDR3 is 14 residues long. The trim removed 3 bases at V and 5 bases at J, leaving 4 bases unmatched. Germline V gene data show CDR1 as MDHEN and CDR2 as SYDVKM. The CDR3 nucleotides read TGTGCCAGCAGTTTGGCGGGGGGGCCCGAGACCCAGTACTTC. It translates to CASSLAGGPETQYF.

The chain combines TRBV5-4 with TRBJ1-4; D not certain. This CDR3 is 16 amino acids long. Trimming pared 4 bases from V and 8 bases from J, leaving 21 bases between. Germline V CDR1 and CDR2: SGHNT, YYREEE (reference sequence). The CDR3 DNA sequence: TGTGCCAGCAGCCTACGGACTGCAGGTCGCGGGGAAAAACTGTTTTTT. Translation gives CASSLRTAGRGEKLFF.

The chain carries TRBV7-2 and TRBJ1-5; no clear D gene. Trimming took 1 base from V and 6 from J, leaving 7 bases between them. The germline V gene has CDR1 SGHTA and CDR2 FQGNSA. This CDR3 region has 13 residues. CDR3 sequence reads: CASSLDNIQPQHF. As DNA, the CDR3 is TGTGCCAGCAGCTTAGACAACATTCAGCCCCAGCATTTT.

Regarding this clone: Other DNA sequences in this sample translate to the same CDR3. The V call is TRBV24-1, the J call TRBJ1-2; 7 nucleotides line up with TRBD1. V dropped 3 bases and J dropped 2; count of bases not matched to a gene: 2. This CDR3 spans 14 amino acids. CDR1 KGHDR and CDR2 SFDVKD come from the germline V gene. The CDR3 protein is CATSDPQGNYGYTF. The CDR3 DNA is TGTGCCACCAGTGATCCACAGGGGAACTATGGCTACACCTTC.

There are a few counts of this clone. V and J are TRBV20-1 and TRBJ2-5; D gene uncertain. Germline lookup yields CDR1 DFQATT and CDR2 SNEGSKA (reference sequence). CDR3 length: 11 residues. V lost 3 bases and J 3 bases, leaving 5 bases between the germline ends. This chain's CDR3 is CSARPKETQYF. The CDR3 DNA reads TGCAGTGCTAGGCCTAAAGAGACCCAGTACTTC.

This rearrangement joins TRBV6-4 to TRBJ1-5, with D tentatively TRBD1 (5 bases). CDR3 length equals 20 residues. In germline, CDR1 is MRHNA, CDR2 SNTAGT. V was shortened by 11 bases and J by 0 bases, with 32 bases between the two germline ends. CDR3: CARPWGVPGQQSDSNQPQHF. The CDR3 DNA reads TGTGCCCGCCCATGGGGCGTACCGGGCCAGCAGAGCGATAGCAATCAGCCCCAGCATTTT.

The rearrangement links TRBV27 to TRBJ2-5, with 11 nucleotides matching TRBD2. The CDR3 covers 19 residues. CDR1 and CDR2 from the germline V gene are MNHEY and SMNVEV (reference sequence). The trim removed 2 bases at V and 7 bases at J, leaving 18 bases unmatched. As DNA, the CDR3 is TGTGCCAGCAGTTTACTCCCTCCACCTTTAGCGGGGGGGCATTGGACCCAGTACTTC. This encodes CASSLLPPPLAGGHWTQYF.

J is TRBJ1-2 and V is TRBV6-5; 9 positions agree with TRBD1. CDR1 is MNHEY and CDR2 is SVGAGI in the germline V gene. J lost 8 bases, V lost 6 bases, and 7 bases had no gene match. CDR3 length: 13 amino acids. This chain's CDR3 is CASRGDRARGYTF. The CDR3 bases are TGTGCCAGCAGAGGGGACAGGGCCAGAGGCTACACCTTC.

This chain connects TRBV15 to TRBJ2-5; D may be TRBD2 (5 bases). Germline values: CDR1 LNHNV, CDR2 YYDKDF (reference sequence). The V and J ends lost 4 bases and 4 bases respectively, with 13 bases between them. The CDR3 runs 14 residues. The CDR3 DNA is TGTGCCACCAGCACCCTCCACGGAGGAGAGACCCAGTACTTC. Translation gives CATSTLHGGETQYF.

This clone has only one observation. Here the CDR3 reads CASSLQGESEQYF. The DNA of the CDR3 is TGTGCCAGCAGCTTACAGGGGGAGAGCGAGCAGTACTTC. This chain uses TRBV11-3 with TRBJ2-7; 7 bases map to TRBD1. Trimming took 2 bases from V and 6 from J; bases not matched to a gene: 4. The CDR3 has 13 residues. Germline V gives CDR1 SGHNT, CDR2 YENEEA.

The genes are TRBV6-5 and TRBJ1-2, with a weak D call TRBD1 (5 bases). This CDR3 is 12 amino acids long. Deletions cut 6 bases from V and 2 bases from J, with 7 bases between. CDR1 and CDR2 from the germline V gene are MNHEY and SVGAGI. The CDR3, as DNA: TGTGCCAGCAGCCCAGGGAACTATGGCTACACCTTC. The encoded protein is CASSPGNYGYTF.

The chain's CDR3 is CASSTASGRGRADTQYF. The CDR3 DNA follows: TGTGCCAGTAGTACGGCTAGCGGGAGGGGGCGAGCAGATACGCAGTATTTT. The chain recombines TRBV19 with TRBJ2-3; 12 bases line up with TRBD2. With 4 bases clipped from V and 4 bases from J, the junction kept 9 bases outside the gene matches. CDR3 size: 17 residues. CDR1 is LNHDA and CDR2 is SQIVND in the germline V gene (reference sequence).

This sequence joins TRBV4-2 and TRBJ1-1; no definite D call. Trimming took off 1 base at V and 2 bases at J, with 5 bases between the two ends. Germline assignment: CDR1 LGHNA and CDR2 YNFKEQ. The CDR3 runs to 13 residues. DNA of the CDR3: TGTGCCAGCAGCCAAGGAGTCAACACTGAAGCTTTCTTT. It yields the protein CASSQGVNTEAFF.